These 16 T cell receptor beta chains were all obtained from the same sample, sequenced in a study of PD-L1 blockade in urothelial cancer. As for time point: pretreatment peripheral blood. Libraries were prepared by immunoSEQ multiplex PCR; TCRdb keeps only in-frame clonotypes and omits some of them. The data show some 50,000 clones, 70% to 90% seen once. Sequences were derived from PBMCs, sampled around atezolizumab (anti-PD-L1) treatment. The receptors were sampled from a woman in her sixties or seventies with urothelial cancer.

The J gene is TRBJ2-5, the V gene TRBV5-1; D unclear. CDR1 and CDR2 (germline): SGHRS, YFSETQ. The CDR3 loop spans 13 amino acids. The V end was cut by 0 bases, the J end by 4 bases, with 7 bases between. The CDR3 is CASSLGAPETQYF. CDR3 coding DNA: TGCGCCAGCAGCTTGGGGGCCCCAGAGACCCAGTACTTC.

CDR3 region: CASSSLAGVDNEQFF. CDR3 DNA sequence: TGCGCCAGCAGTTCCCTAGCGGGGGTCGACAATGAGCAGTTCTTC. V gene TRBV5-1 combines with J gene TRBJ2-1; 10 bases align to TRBD2. With 5 bases clipped from V and 5 bases from J, the junction kept 7 bases outside the gene matches. CDR3 length: 15 amino acids. CDR1 and CDR2 (germline): SGHRS, YFSETQ.

The V and J genes are TRBV9 and TRBJ2-5; 11 bases align to TRBD2. Germline trimming cut 4 bases from V and 5 bases from J; bases unmatched to any gene: 10. The CDR3 runs to 16 residues. The germline V gene encodes CDR1 SGDLS and CDR2 YYNGEE. In DNA form, the CDR3 reads TGTGCCAGCAGCCCCTTCACTAGCGGGAGAGGGGAGACCCAGTACTTC. As protein: CASSPFTSGRGETQYF.

The chain couples TRBV5-1 to TRBJ2-7, with TRBD1 matching over 7 bases. V shed 4 bases and J 2 bases; nucleotides not matched to a gene: 12. Germline V lookup: CDR1 SGHRS, CDR2 YFSETQ. This CDR3 spans 16 amino acids. CDR3 protein: CASSIGSPTGPYEQYF. In DNA form, the CDR3 reads TGCGCCAGCAGCATCGGTTCCCCGACAGGGCCCTACGAGCAGTACTTC.

V and J are TRBV29-1 and TRBJ2-1, with D possibly being TRBD1 (6 bases). The germline V gene has CDR1 SQVTM and CDR2 ANQGSEA. CDR3 length: 17 amino acids. V was pared by 3 bases and J by 2 bases, with 20 bases between. DNA for the CDR3: TGCAGCGTTGAGGAAGAGGATATCGGGACACCCTACAATGAGCAGTTCTTC. This gives the protein CSVEEEDIGTPYNEQFF.

The chain carries TRBV6-1 and TRBJ2-7; a possible D gene is TRBD2 (5 bases). The germline V gene has CDR1 MNHNS and CDR2 SASEGT. This CDR3 is 15 amino acids long. Trimming removed 0 bases at V and 5 bases at J, with 14 bases between. In nucleotides, the CDR3 is TGTGCCAGCAGTGAAGCGGGAGTGGGAGTTGACGAGCAGTACTTC. Protein product: CASSEAGVGVDEQYF.

This chain joins TRBV18 and TRBJ1-2; 7 bases are shared with TRBD1. The V gene's germline CDR1 is KGHSH and CDR2 LQKENI. CDR3 length equals 14 residues. With 3 bases clipped from V and 2 bases from J, the junction kept 3 bases outside the gene matches. CDR3 coding DNA: TGTGCCAGCTCACCTACGACAGGGAACTATGGCTACACCTTC. It is translated as CASSPTTGNYGYTF.

The rearrangement joins TRBV18 to TRBJ2-1, with D possibly TRBD2 on 7 matching bases. The germline V and J ends were trimmed by 0 bases and 6 bases, with 9 bases remaining between them. Germline-derived CDR1 and CDR2 are KGHSH and LQKENI. The CDR3 consists of 14 residues. The DNA for the CDR3 is TGTGCCAGCTCACCACCGCGGGGGCGCAATGAGCAGTTCTTC. Residues: CASSPPRGRNEQFF.

The count of this clone is one. The V gene is TRBV11-2, the J gene TRBJ2-6; D ambiguous. Trimming pared 5 bases from V and 1 base from J, leaving 9 bases between. CDR1 and CDR2 (germline): SGHAT, FQNNGV. This CDR3 is built from 15 residues. The CDR3 sequence is CASSADISGANVLTF. CDR3 nucleotides: TGTGCCAGCAGCGCCGACATATCTGGGGCCAACGTCCTGACTTTC.

The chain has TRBV9 and TRBJ2-7; D remains unclear. V dropped 0 bases and J dropped 0 bases, with 10 bases sitting between them. This CDR3 is 15 amino acids long. Per germline, CDR1 SGDLS and CDR2 YYNGEE. CDR3 coding DNA: TGTGCCAGCAGCGTAGCTCCGGAGAGCTCCTACGAGCAGTACTTC. This encodes CASSVAPESSYEQYF.

This chain joins TRBV5-1 and TRBJ1-1, with a weak D call TRBD1 (6 bases). From germline, CDR1 is SGHRS and CDR2 YFSETQ. Trimming removed 4 bases at V and 1 base at J, with 11 bases between. This CDR3 has 14 residues. Written as DNA, the CDR3 is TGCGCCAGCAGCCCACAGGGACAGAACACTGAAGCTTTCTTT. Its protein product is CASSPQGQNTEAFF.

This sequence joins TRBV2 and TRBJ1-1; no clear D gene. Trimming stripped 3 bases from V and 4 bases from J, with 6 bases between. This CDR3 region has 12 residues. Germline CDR1 and CDR2: SNHLY and FYNNEI. CDR3 nucleotide sequence: TGTGCCAGCAGTGAGGGCCCCACTGAAGCTTTCTTT. Encoded protein: CASSEGPTEAFF.

This chain links TRBV7-2 with TRBJ1-4; D is uncertain. Trimming took off 3 bases at V and 6 bases at J, with 11 bases between the two ends. Germline V gene sequence: CDR1 SGHTA, CDR2 FQGNSA. The CDR3 length is 14 residues. For the CDR3, the DNA is TGTGCCAGCAGCTTTTCAGAGGCCGATGAAAAACTGTTTTTT. It yields the protein CASSFSEADEKLFF.

The chain combines TRBV18 with TRBJ1-2; unclear D gene. Germline V gives CDR1 KGHSH, CDR2 LQKENI. CDR3 length: 12 amino acids. V lost 4 bases to trimming and J lost 4 bases, with 7 bases between them. The CDR3 DNA reads TGTGCCAGCTCACGGCAGGTCTATGGCTACACCTTC. Translating gives CASSRQVYGYTF.

The DNA of the CDR3 is TGTGCCACCTCGGATGTGAGCGGTTTGGCCACTGAAGCTTTCTTT. This translates into CATSDVSGLATEAFF. The chain uses TRBV15 and TRBJ1-1; D gene uncertain. The CDR3 runs 15 residues. The germline V gene encodes CDR1 LNHNV and CDR2 YYDKDF (reference sequence). The V and J ends lost 8 bases and 4 bases respectively, with 20 bases between them.

The rearrangement links TRBV6-5 to TRBJ1-5; 10 bases are shared with TRBD1. The V gene end was trimmed by 6 bases and the J gene end by 5 bases; junction bases not matched to a gene: 4. The CDR3 extends over 14 amino acids. Germline V gene data show CDR1 as MNHEY and CDR2 as SVGAGI. The CDR3 DNA reads as TGTGCCAGCAGCCGGGGGACAGGGGATCAGCCCCAGCATTTT. Its protein product is CASSRGTGDQPQHF.